This T cell receptor (beta chain) was identified during a study of cytomegalovirus exposure and HLA in healthy donors. In the PCR, 60 Vbeta and 13 Jbeta primers were used. Libraries were prepared by immunoSEQ multiplex PCR; TCRdb keeps only in-frame clonotypes and omits some of them. The table has 150,000 or so clones, around 76% seen once. V lost 9 bases and J lost 1, with 15 bases in between. Germline V gene data show CDR1 as LNHDA and CDR2 as SQIVND (reference sequence). The CDR3 length is 14 residues. The TCR sequence derives from a female donor in good health and CMV-seronegative. The chain is built from TRBV19 and TRBJ1-1; D ambiguous. The sequencing input was PBMCs. In DNA form, the CDR3 reads TGTGCCAGCCGCGTAGAGACGGGGAACACTGAAGCTTTCTTT. Its protein is CASRVETGNTEAFF.